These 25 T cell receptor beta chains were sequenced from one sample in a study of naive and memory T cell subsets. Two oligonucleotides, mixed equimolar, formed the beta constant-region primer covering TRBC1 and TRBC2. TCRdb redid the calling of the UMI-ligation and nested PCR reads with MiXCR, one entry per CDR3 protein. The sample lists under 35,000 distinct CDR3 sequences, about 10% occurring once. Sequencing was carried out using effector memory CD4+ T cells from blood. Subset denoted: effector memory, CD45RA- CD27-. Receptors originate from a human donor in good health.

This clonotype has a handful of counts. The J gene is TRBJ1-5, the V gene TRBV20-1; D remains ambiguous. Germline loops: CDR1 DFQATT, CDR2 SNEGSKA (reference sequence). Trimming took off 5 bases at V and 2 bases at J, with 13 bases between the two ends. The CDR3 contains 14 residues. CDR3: CSAPYSVGNQPQHF. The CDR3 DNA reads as TGCAGTGCTCCATACTCAGTGGGCAATCAGCCCCAGCATTTT.

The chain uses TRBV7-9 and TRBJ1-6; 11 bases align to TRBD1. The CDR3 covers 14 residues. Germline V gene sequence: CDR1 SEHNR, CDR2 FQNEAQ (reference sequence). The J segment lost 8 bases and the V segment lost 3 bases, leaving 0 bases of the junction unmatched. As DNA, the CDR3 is TGTGCCAGCAGCTTGGGACAGGGGGATTCACCCCTCCACTTT. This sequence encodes CASSLGQGDSPLHF.

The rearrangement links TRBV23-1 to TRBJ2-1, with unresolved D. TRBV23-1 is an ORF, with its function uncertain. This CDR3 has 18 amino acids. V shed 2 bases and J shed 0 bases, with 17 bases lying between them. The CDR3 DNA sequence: TGCGCCAGCAGTCAACCTCCGCCGACGGCGAGCTCCTACAATGAGCAGTTCTTC. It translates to CASSQPPPTASSYNEQFF.

CDR3 region: CASSQEGLAFF. CDR3 nucleotides: TGCGCCAGCAGCCAAGAGGGGCTCGCTTTCTTT. The V gene is TRBV4-1, the J gene TRBJ1-1, with D perhaps TRBD1 (5 bases). Germline V lookup: CDR1 MGHRA, CDR2 YSYEKL. The CDR3 runs 11 residues. The V end lost 0 bases, the J end lost 11 bases, and 7 bases lay between the germline ends.

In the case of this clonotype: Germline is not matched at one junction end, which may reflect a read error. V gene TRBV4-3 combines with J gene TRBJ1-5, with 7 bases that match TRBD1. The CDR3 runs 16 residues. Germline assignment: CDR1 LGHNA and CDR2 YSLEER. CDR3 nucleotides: TGTGCCAGCAGCCACACCCGACAGGGAAGCAATCAGCCCCAGCATTTT. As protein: CASSHTRQGSNQPQHF.

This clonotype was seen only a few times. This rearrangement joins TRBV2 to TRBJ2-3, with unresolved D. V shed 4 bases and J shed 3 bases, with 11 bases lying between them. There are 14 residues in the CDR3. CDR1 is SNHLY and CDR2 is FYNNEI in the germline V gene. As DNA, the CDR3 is TGTGCCAGCAGTGGGGTCTACCCGACAGATACGCAGTATTTT. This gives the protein CASSGVYPTDTQYF. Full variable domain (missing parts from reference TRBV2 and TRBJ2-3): EPEVTQTPSHQVTQMGQEVILRCVPISNHLYFYWYRQILGQKVEFLVSFYNNEISEKSEIFDDQFSVERPDGSNFTLKIRSTKLEDSAMYFCASSGVYPTDTQYFGPGTRLTVL.

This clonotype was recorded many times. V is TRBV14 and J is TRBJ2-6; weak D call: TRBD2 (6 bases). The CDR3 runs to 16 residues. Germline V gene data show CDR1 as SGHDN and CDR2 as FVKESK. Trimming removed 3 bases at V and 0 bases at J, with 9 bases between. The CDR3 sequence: CASSQGGYSGANVLTF. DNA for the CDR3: TGTGCCAGCAGCCAGGGAGGTTACTCTGGGGCCAACGTCCTGACTTTC.

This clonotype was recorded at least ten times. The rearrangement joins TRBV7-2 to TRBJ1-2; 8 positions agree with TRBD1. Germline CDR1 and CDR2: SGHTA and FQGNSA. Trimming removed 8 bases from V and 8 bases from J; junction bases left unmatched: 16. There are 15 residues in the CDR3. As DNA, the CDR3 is TGTGCCAGCGGGAACGGGGGGGCAGGGGGCCGAGGCTACACCTTC. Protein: CASGNGGAGGRGYTF.

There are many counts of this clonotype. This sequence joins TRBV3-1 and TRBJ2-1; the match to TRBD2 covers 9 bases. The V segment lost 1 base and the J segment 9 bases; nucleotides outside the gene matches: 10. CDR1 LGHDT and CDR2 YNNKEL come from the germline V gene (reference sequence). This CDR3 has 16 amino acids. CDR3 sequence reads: CASSQVPGGGAGEQFF. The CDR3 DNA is TGTGCCAGCAGCCAAGTCCCTGGCGGGGGGGCCGGTGAGCAGTTCTTC.

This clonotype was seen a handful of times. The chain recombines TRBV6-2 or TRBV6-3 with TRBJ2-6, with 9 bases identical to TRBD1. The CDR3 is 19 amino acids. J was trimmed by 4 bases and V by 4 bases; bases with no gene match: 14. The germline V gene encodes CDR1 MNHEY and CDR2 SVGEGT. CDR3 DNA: TGTGCCAGCAGTTTCGAAGCCCGACAGGGGGGTGACGGGGCCAACGTCCTGACTTTC. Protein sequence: CASSFEARQGGDGANVLTF.

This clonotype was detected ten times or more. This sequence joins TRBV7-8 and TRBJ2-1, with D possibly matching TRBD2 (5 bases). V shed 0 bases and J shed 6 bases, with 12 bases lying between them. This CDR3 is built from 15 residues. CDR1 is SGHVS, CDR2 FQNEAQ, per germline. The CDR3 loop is CASSLAKSRGNEQFF. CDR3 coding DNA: TGTGCCAGCAGCTTAGCGAAGTCCCGGGGCAATGAGCAGTTCTTC.

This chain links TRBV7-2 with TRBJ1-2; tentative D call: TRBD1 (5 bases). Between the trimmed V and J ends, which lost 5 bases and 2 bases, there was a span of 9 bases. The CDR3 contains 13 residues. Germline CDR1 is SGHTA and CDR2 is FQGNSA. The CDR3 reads CASSPRQNYGYTF. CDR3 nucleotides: TGTGCCAGCAGCCCCCGACAGAACTATGGCTACACCTTC.

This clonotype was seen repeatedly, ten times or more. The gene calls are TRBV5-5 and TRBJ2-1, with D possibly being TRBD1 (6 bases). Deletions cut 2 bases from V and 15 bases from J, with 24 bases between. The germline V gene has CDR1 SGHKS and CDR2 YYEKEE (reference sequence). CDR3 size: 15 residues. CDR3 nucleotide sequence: TGTGCCAGCAGCTTTCCGGGCAGGTACGGACAGACGCGGTTCTTC. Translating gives CASSFPGRYGQTRFF.

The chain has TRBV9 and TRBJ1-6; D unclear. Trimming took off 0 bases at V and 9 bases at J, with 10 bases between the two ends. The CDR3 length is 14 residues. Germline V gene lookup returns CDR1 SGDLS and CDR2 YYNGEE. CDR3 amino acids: CASSVATVSSPLHF. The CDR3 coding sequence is TGTGCCAGCAGCGTAGCTACAGTTAGTTCACCCCTCCACTTT. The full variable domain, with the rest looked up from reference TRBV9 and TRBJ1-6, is DSGVTQTPKHLITATGQRVTLRCSPRSGDLSVYWYQQSLDQGLQFLIQYYNGEERAKGNILERFSAQQFPDLHSELNLSSLELGDSALYFCASSVATVSSPLHFGNGTRLTVT.

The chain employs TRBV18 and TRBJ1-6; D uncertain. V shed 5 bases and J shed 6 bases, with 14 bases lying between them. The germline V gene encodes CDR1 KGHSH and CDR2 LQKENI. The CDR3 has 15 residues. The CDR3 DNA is TGTGCCAGCTCAGAAGGAAGGGCTGGTAATTCACCCCTCCACTTT. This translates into CASSEGRAGNSPLHF.

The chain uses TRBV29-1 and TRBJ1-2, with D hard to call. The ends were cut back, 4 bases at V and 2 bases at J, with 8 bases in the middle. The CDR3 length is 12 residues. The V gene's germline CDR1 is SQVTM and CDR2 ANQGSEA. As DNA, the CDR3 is TGCAGCGTTGGTGACGGAAACTATGGCTACACCTTC. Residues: CSVGDGNYGYTF.

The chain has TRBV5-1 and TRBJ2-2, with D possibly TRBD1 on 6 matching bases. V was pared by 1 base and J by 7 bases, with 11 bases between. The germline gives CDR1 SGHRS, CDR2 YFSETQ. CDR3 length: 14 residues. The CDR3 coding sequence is TGCGCCAGCAGCTTGATCAGGGGCTACGGGGAGCTGTTTTTT. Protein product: CASSLIRGYGELFF.

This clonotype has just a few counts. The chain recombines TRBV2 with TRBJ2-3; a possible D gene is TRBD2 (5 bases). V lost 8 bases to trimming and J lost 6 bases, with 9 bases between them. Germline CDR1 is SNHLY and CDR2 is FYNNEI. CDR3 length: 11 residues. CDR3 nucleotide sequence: TGTGCCAGCGTTATAGCGGATACGCAGTATTTT. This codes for CASVIADTQYF.

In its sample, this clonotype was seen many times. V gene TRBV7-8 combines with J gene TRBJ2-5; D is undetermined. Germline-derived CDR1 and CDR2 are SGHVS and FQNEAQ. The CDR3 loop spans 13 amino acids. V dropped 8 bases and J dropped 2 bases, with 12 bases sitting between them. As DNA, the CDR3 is TGTGCCAGCCGCCTTCGGTCGCAAGAGACCCAGTACTTC. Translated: CASRLRSQETQYF.

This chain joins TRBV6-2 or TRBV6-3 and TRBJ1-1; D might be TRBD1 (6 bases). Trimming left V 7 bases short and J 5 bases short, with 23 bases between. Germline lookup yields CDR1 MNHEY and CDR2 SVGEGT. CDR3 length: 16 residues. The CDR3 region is CASKYKNGQRATEAFF. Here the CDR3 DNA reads TGTGCCAGCAAATATAAAAACGGACAGCGGGCAACTGAAGCTTTCTTT.

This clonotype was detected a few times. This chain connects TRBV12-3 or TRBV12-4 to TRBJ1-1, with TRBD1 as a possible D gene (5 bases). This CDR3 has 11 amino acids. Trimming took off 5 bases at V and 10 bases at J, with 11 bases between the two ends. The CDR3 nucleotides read TGTGCCAGCAGTCCCGGGGCCGGAGCTTTCTTT. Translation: CASSPGAGAFF.

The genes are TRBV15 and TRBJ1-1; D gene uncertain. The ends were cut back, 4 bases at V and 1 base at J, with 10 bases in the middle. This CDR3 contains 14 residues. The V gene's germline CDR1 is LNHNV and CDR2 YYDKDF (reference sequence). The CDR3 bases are TGTGCCACCAGCATAATCCGGGGGAACACTGAAGCTTTCTTT. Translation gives CATSIIRGNTEAFF.

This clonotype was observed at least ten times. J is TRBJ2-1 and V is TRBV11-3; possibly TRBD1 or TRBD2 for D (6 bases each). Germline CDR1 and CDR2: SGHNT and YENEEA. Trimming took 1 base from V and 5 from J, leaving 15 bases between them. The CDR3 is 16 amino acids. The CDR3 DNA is TGTGCCAGCAGCTTAGTGGCGGGACACCGGGACAATGAGCAGTTCTTC. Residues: CASSLVAGHRDNEQFF.

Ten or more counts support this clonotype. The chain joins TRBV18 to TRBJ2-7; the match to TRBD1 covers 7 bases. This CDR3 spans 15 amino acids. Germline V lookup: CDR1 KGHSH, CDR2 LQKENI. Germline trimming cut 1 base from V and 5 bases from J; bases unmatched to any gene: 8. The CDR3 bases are TGTGCCAGCTCACCACGAACTAGGGGGCACGACGAGCAGTACTTC. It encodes CASSPRTRGHDEQYF.

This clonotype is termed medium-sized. The CDR3 sequence: CASSRVGNNEQFF. CDR3 DNA: TGTGCCAGCAGCCGAGTCGGGAACAATGAGCAGTTCTTC. The genes are TRBV5-6 and TRBJ2-1, with TRBD2 as a possible D gene (5 bases). Trimming removed 4 bases at V and 5 bases at J, with 10 bases between. The CDR3 runs to 13 residues. The germline gives CDR1 SGHDT, CDR2 YYEEEE.